One and the same sample provided the 8 T cell receptor beta chains below, sequenced in a study of blood T cell repertoires in COVID-19. TCRdb keeps only in-frame clones here, not all; method: immunoSEQ multiplex PCR. The table records around 300,000 clones, more than 75% of them present only once. Sequencing used peripheral blood. The receptors originated from a man between 50 and 59 years old with active or convalescent COVID-19.

This clone appeared a few times. The chain links TRBV7-9 to TRBJ2-2; 8 bases match TRBD1. Unmatched junction bases numbered 4, after V lost 5 bases and J lost 5 bases. Germline V CDR1 and CDR2: SEHNR, FQNEAQ (reference sequence). The CDR3 spans 14 residues. The CDR3 region has the DNA TGTGCCAGCAGCCTCCAGGGGGCGACCGGGGAGCTGTTTTTT. It yields the protein CASSLQGATGELFF.

V and J are TRBV6-1 and TRBJ2-7; D remains ambiguous. The V end lost 1 base, the J end lost 3 bases, and 13 bases lay between the germline ends. CDR3 size: 15 residues. CDR1 MNHNS and CDR2 SASEGT come from the germline V gene. CDR3 DNA: TGTGCCAGCAGTGAAGGACACGGTTTTATCTACGAGCAGTACTTC. Protein: CASSEGHGFIYEQYF.

CDR3 bases: TGTGCCAGCAGCCGGCGGGGCGCAGGAACTCAAGAGACCCAGTACTTC. Amino acids: CASSRRGAGTQETQYF. The chain joins TRBV3-1 (or the pseudogene TRBV3-2) to TRBJ2-5; the D gene is possibly TRBD2 (6 bases). CDR1 LGHDT and CDR2 YNNKEL come from the germline V gene (reference sequence). V shed 4 bases and J shed 2 bases, with 17 bases lying between them. The CDR3 is 16 residues long.

The genes are TRBV6-1 and TRBJ1-4; no clear D gene. Trimming removed 0 bases at V and 8 bases at J, with 4 bases between. This CDR3 has 12 residues. CDR1 and CDR2 from the germline V gene are MNHNS and SASEGT. For the CDR3, the DNA is TGTGCCAGCAGTGAAGCCAGGGAAAAACTGTTTTTT. This gives the protein CASSEAREKLFF.

CDR3 in amino acids: CASSLGGGPGLPLGLFF. CDR3 bases: TGTGCCAGCAGCCTCGGGGGGGGGCCAGGCCTTCCTCTGGGACTGTTTTTT. The chain couples TRBV5-6 to TRBJ1-4, with D possibly being TRBD1 (6 bases). V was shortened by 4 bases and J by 13 bases, with 29 bases between the two germline ends. The CDR3 is 17 residues long. The V gene's germline CDR1 is SGHDT and CDR2 YYEEEE.

The CDR3 DNA sequence: TGTGCCAGCAGGATTACAGGGGAATGGACAGATACGCAGTATTTT. Residues: CASRITGEWTDTQYF. V usage is TRBV7-2 and J usage is TRBJ2-3; the match to TRBD1 covers 7 bases. Germline V gene lookup returns CDR1 SGHTA and CDR2 FQGNSA. The CDR3 is made up of 15 amino acids. The V segment lost 6 bases and the J segment 3 bases; nucleotides outside the gene matches: 9.

The chain is built from TRBV3-1 (or the pseudogene TRBV3-2) and TRBJ1-6; D is possibly TRBD1 (5 bases). Germline CDR1 is LGHDT and CDR2 is YNNKEL (reference sequence). The V and J ends lost 4 bases and 0 bases respectively, with 16 bases between them. The length of the CDR3 is 18 residues. For the CDR3, the DNA is TGTGCCAGCAGCCCTGGCTCCGGGACTAGCTCCTATAATTCACCCCTCCACTTT. Its translation: CASSPGSGTSSYNSPLHF.

The count of this clone is one. This chain links TRBV20-1 with TRBJ2-5; 10 bases agree with TRBD2. V was clipped by 3 bases and J by 5 bases; unmatched bases: 6. Germline V gene lookup returns CDR1 DFQATT and CDR2 SNEGSKA (reference sequence). CDR3 size: 14 residues. Here the CDR3 DNA reads TGCAGTGCTAGTGAGGGACTAGCGAGGGAGACCCAGTACTTC. Its protein is CSASEGLARETQYF.